The clone carrying this TCR beta chain was counted many times. Antigen: not known. The data belong to a study of T cell repertoires in cytomegalovirus infection. Looking at the study overall: Indications of both CMV infection and matching HLA type were provided by public TCR beta signatures.

The CDR3 is 11 amino acids. CDR1 is ENHRY and CDR2 is SYGVKD in the germline V gene. Trimming left V 1 base short and J 6 bases short, with 4 bases between. TCRdb re-called the reads with MiXCR, one entry per CDR3 protein. The sample has 600,000 to 800,000 distinct CDR3 sequences; around 24% are singletons. Notes on the study in general: Of the TCR beta families, the public ones yielded a cumulative frequency that identified carriers of CMV plus the relevant HLA.

The receptor's source is a human donor in good health (CMV status not recorded). Some clones in this sample may be carry-over from other donors' samples. The chain combines TRBV10-3 with TRBJ2-7; no clear D. Sequencing used CD8+ T cells from PBMCs. Written as DNA, the CDR3 is TGTGCCATCAGTGAGTGGGGCGAGCAGTACTTC. This encodes CAISEWGEQYF.